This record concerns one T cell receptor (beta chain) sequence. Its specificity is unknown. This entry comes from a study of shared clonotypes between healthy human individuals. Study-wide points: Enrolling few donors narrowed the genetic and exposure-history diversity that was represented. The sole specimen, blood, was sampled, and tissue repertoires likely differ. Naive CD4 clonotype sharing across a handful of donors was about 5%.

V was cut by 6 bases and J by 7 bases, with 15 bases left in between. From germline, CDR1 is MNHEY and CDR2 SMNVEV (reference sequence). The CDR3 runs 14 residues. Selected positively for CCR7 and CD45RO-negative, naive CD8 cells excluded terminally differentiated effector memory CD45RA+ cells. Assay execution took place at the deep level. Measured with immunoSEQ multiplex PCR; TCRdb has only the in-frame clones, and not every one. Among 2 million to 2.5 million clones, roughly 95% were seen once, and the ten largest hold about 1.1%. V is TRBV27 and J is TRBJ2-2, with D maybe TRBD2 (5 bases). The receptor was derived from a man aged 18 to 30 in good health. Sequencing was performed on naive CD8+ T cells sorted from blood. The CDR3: CASRSEGSVGELFF. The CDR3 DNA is TGTGCCAGCAGGTCCGAGGGATCGGTCGGGGAGCTGTTTTTT.